Presented here are 32 T cell receptor beta chains from one specimen sequenced in a study of T cells in Graves' hyperthyroidism and ophthalmopathy. Template material for amplifying TCR beta CDR3 regions consisted of RNA transcripts. First-round RT-PCR of the TCR CDR3 relied on the HTBI primer set. TCRdb called the multiplex PCR reads again in MiXCR, with one record for every CDR3 protein. The sample has 500,000 to 650,000 distinct CDR3 sequences, under 20% seen once. Source material: blood. Receptor source: a woman aged 18-35 years with Graves' ophthalmopathy.

This clonotype has ten or more counts. The rearrangement links TRBV13 to TRBJ2-3, with TRBD2 matching over 11 bases. The length of the CDR3 is 16 residues. The germline V gene has CDR1 PRHDT and CDR2 FYEKMQ (reference sequence). V shed 4 bases and J 3 bases; nucleotides not matched to a gene: 6. CDR3 residues: CASSYHSSGGTDTQYF. The CDR3 DNA reads TGTGCCAGCAGCTACCACTCTAGCGGGGGGACAGATACGCAGTATTTT.

This clonotype appeared many times. V usage is TRBV3-1 and J usage is TRBJ1-1, with a tentative D call TRBD1 (6 bases). The CDR3 runs to 15 residues. Trimming removed 1 base at V and 6 bases at J, with 15 bases between. Germline assignment: CDR1 LGHDT and CDR2 YNNKEL (reference sequence). CDR3 region: CASSQGGGLIAEAFF. CDR3 coding DNA: TGTGCCAGCAGCCAAGGAGGGGGTTTGATTGCTGAAGCTTTCTTT.

This clonotype occurred many times. V and J are TRBV28 and TRBJ1-1, with D hard to call. Trimming cost V 6 bases and J 1 base, with 15 bases left between them. CDR3 size: 15 residues. Germline V lookup: CDR1 MDHEN, CDR2 SYDVKM. In DNA form, the CDR3 reads TGTGCCAGCAGCCCATCCTCCGCCAGGAACACTGAAGCTTTCTTT. Translation gives CASSPSSARNTEAFF.

This clonotype appeared a few times. The V call is TRBV20-1, the J call TRBJ2-2; TRBD1 matches at 9 bases. This CDR3 region has 15 residues. J gave up 2 bases and V 6 bases, and 7 bases lay outside the gene matches. From germline, CDR1 is DFQATT and CDR2 SNEGSKA (reference sequence). Here the CDR3 reads CSASRDRANTGELFF. The CDR3 DNA reads TGCAGTGCCTCGAGGGACAGGGCAAACACCGGGGAGCTGTTTTTT.

There are many counts of this clonotype. The J gene is TRBJ1-6, the V gene TRBV6-1; 8 nucleotides line up with TRBD1. The germline CDR1 and CDR2 sequences are MNHNS and SASEGT. V dropped 6 bases and J dropped 9; count of bases not matched to a gene: 16. The CDR3 totals 17 residues. CDR3 DNA sequence: TGTGCCAGCAGCGCCCCCCGTGAGACAGGGGTAGGTTCACCCCTCCACTTT. Translated: CASSAPRETGVGSPLHF.

This clonotype was recorded at least ten times. This chain connects TRBV5-6 to TRBJ2-3, with TRBD2 identical over 9 bases. The CDR3 spans 17 residues. Germline V CDR1 and CDR2: SGHDT, YYEEEE. V was clipped by 0 bases and J by 3 bases; unmatched bases: 8. This chain's CDR3 is CASSLGGGGARTDTQYF. CDR3 nucleotides: TGTGCCAGCAGCTTGGGAGGCGGGGGGGCCAGGACAGATACGCAGTATTTT.

This clonotype was seen many times. The chain is built from TRBV6-2 or TRBV6-3 and TRBJ1-1; unclear D gene. CDR1 and CDR2 from the germline V gene are MNHEY and SVGEGT. V was clipped by 9 bases and J by 6 bases, with 14 bases between them. The CDR3 sequence is 12 residues long. CDR3 residues: CASKSVEAEAFF. In DNA form, the CDR3 reads TGTGCCAGTAAGTCTGTTGAGGCTGAAGCTTTCTTT.

This clonotype is a singleton in its sample. The J gene is TRBJ2-7, the V gene TRBV19; D may correspond to TRBD1 or TRBD2 (5 bases each). Germline CDR1 reads LNHDA; CDR2 reads SQIVND (reference sequence). V shed 8 bases and J shed 2 bases, with 16 bases lying between them. The CDR3 has 14 amino acids. The CDR3 DNA is TGTGCCAGTCGGGGTTCTGGGACGGCCTACGAGCAGTACTTC. Translating gives CASRGSGTAYEQYF.

V and J are TRBV12-3 or TRBV12-4 and TRBJ2-5; 8 bases match TRBD2. The CDR3 totals 14 residues. V lost 4 bases to trimming and J lost 2 bases; unmatched junction nucleotides: 3. CDR3 bases: TGTGCCAGCAGTTCAGTAGCGGGGCAAGAGACCCAGTACTTC. Translation gives CASSSVAGQETQYF.

This clonotype was observed at least ten times. This chain uses TRBV11-1 with TRBJ2-3; 7 nucleotides align to TRBD2. This CDR3 has 16 residues. Germline V lookup: CDR1 SGHAT, CDR2 FQDESV (reference sequence). V dropped 1 base and J dropped 3; count of bases not matched to a gene: 7. The CDR3 loop reads CASSLVMAGATDTQYF. As DNA, the CDR3 is TGTGCCAGCAGCTTAGTTATGGCGGGAGCGACAGATACGCAGTATTTT.

V and J are TRBV19 and TRBJ1-5; weak D call: TRBD1 (6 bases). CDR1 is LNHDA and CDR2 is SQIVND in the germline V gene (reference sequence). The CDR3 has 18 amino acids. The V end lost 4 bases, the J end lost 2 bases, and 21 bases lay between the germline ends. CDR3 protein: CASSKEGRGRVGNQPQHF. The CDR3 DNA is TGTGCCAGTAGTAAAGAGGGCCGGGGGCGGGTTGGCAATCAGCCCCAGCATTTT.

This rearrangement joins TRBV13 to TRBJ1-1, with 9 bases fitting TRBD1. Germline V gene sequence: CDR1 PRHDT, CDR2 FYEKMQ (reference sequence). CDR3 length: 14 amino acids. Germline trimming cut 5 bases from V and 7 bases from J; bases unmatched to any gene: 8. The chain's CDR3 is CASSVGQGWGEAFF. CDR3 DNA: TGTGCCAGCAGCGTCGGACAGGGGTGGGGTGAAGCTTTCTTT.

In its sample, this clonotype was seen many times. The rearrangement links TRBV2 to TRBJ2-1; a weak D match, TRBD2 (6 bases). The CDR3 consists of 15 residues. V was pared by 1 base and J by 4 bases, with 11 bases between. In germline, CDR1 is SNHLY, CDR2 FYNNEI. CDR3 in amino acids: CASSEEAGRYNEQFF. The CDR3 bases are TGTGCCAGCAGTGAAGAGGCGGGACGGTACAATGAGCAGTTCTTC.

The chain links TRBV19 to TRBJ1-3; unclear D gene. The CDR3 is made up of 16 amino acids. Between the trimmed V and J ends, which lost 3 bases and 0 bases, there was a span of 12 bases. CDR1 is LNHDA and CDR2 is SQIVND in the germline V gene (reference sequence). Here the CDR3 reads CASSIWAANSGNTIYF. The CDR3 bases are TGTGCCAGTAGTATTTGGGCGGCGAACTCTGGAAACACCATATATTTT.

This clonotype showed up just a few times. The chain employs TRBV19 and TRBJ1-2; the D gene is possibly TRBD1 (6 bases). V lost 7 bases to trimming and J lost 2 bases, with 14 bases between them. Germline CDR1 LNHDA, CDR2 SQIVND (reference sequence). The CDR3 is 14 amino acids. CDR3 DNA sequence: TGTGCCAGTAAAATGGCGGACAGCAACTATGGCTACACCTTC. As protein: CASKMADSNYGYTF.

J is TRBJ2-2 and V is TRBV25-1; 9 bases match TRBD2. J gave up 3 bases and V 1 base, and 12 bases lay outside the gene matches. Germline loops: CDR1 MGHDK, CDR2 SYGVNS. The CDR3 runs 19 residues. CDR3 bases: TGTGCCAGCAGTGAATCCCAGAGGCTAGCGGGGAGTTACACCGGGGAGCTGTTTTTT. Its translation: CASSESQRLAGSYTGELFF.

This clonotype was recorded a few times. The V call is TRBV6-1, the J call TRBJ1-5; D not certain. This CDR3 has 15 residues. Trimming stripped 0 bases from V and 3 bases from J, with 9 bases between. CDR1 is MNHNS and CDR2 is SASEGT in the germline V gene. CDR3 sequence (DNA): TGTGCCAGCAGTGAAGCCGGACCCTTCAATCAGCCCCAGCATTTT. Translation: CASSEAGPFNQPQHF.

The CDR3 region has the DNA TGCGCCAGCAGCCAACTCGACAGGGAGGGCACTGAAGCTTTCTTT. The encoded protein is CASSQLDREGTEAFF. The chain joins TRBV4-1 to TRBJ1-1, with 7 nucleotides matching TRBD1. With 2 bases clipped from V and 4 bases from J, the junction kept 7 bases outside the gene matches. This CDR3 spans 15 amino acids. CDR1 is MGHRA and CDR2 is YSYEKL in the germline V gene.

This clonotype has a count of ten or more. This chain uses TRBV19 with TRBJ1-1, with unresolved D. Between the trimmed V and J ends, which lost 6 bases and 3 bases, there was a span of 11 bases. CDR3 length: 13 residues. Germline V gene sequence: CDR1 LNHDA, CDR2 SQIVND (reference sequence). The CDR3 here is CASRVSRDTEAFF. CDR3 sequence (DNA): TGTGCCAGTAGGGTCAGTAGGGACACTGAAGCTTTCTTT.

This clonotype appeared a few times. The gene calls are TRBV29-1 and TRBJ2-7, with 11 bases aligning to TRBD2. Germline V gene lookup returns CDR1 SQVTM and CDR2 ANQGSEA. The CDR3 runs to 13 residues. V was pared by 6 bases and J by 0 bases, with 1 base of the junction left unmatched. The CDR3: CSVTSGSSYEQYF. CDR3 in DNA: TGCAGCGTAACTAGCGGGAGCTCCTACGAGCAGTACTTC.

The sample holds many counts of this clonotype. The chain combines TRBV28 with TRBJ2-3; D is ambiguous. There are 15 residues in the CDR3. Trimming removed 3 bases from V and 0 bases from J, with 10 bases in between. Germline assignment: CDR1 MDHEN and CDR2 SYDVKM. CDR3 DNA sequence: TGTGCCAGCAGTTTCGGAGCGCCTAGCACAGATACGCAGTATTTT. Translating it yields CASSFGAPSTDTQYF.

This clonotype was recorded at least ten times. The chain joins TRBV6-1 to TRBJ1-1; 7 bases agree with TRBD1. The CDR3 covers 17 residues. Unmatched junction bases numbered 11, after V lost 3 bases and J lost 1 base. The V gene's germline CDR1 is MNHNS and CDR2 SASEGT. CDR3 bases: TGTGCCAGCAGTGACCCCGGGACAGCAATCTGGAACACTGAAGCTTTCTTT. The encoded protein is CASSDPGTAIWNTEAFF.

The J gene is TRBJ2-3, the V gene TRBV24-1, with unresolved D. The CDR3 totals 15 residues. Trimming removed 2 bases from V and 0 bases from J, with 8 bases in between. Germline V gene data show CDR1 as KGHDR and CDR2 as SFDVKD. CDR3 DNA: TGTGCCACCAGTGATTCAGGATTAAGCACAGATACGCAGTATTTT. It translates to CATSDSGLSTDTQYF.

This clonotype was counted a single time. CDR3 sequence reads: CASSPQGAGVSNEQFF. The CDR3 DNA sequence: TGTGCCAGCAGCCCCCAAGGTGCGGGGGTCTCCAATGAGCAGTTCTTC. The chain links TRBV7-3 to TRBJ2-1; 7 bases agree with TRBD2. Trimming took 5 bases from V and 6 from J; bases not matched to a gene: 13. In germline, CDR1 is SGHTA, CDR2 FQGTGA. The CDR3 has 16 residues.

The V and J genes are TRBV4-2 and TRBJ2-5, with D unresolved. Germline V gives CDR1 LGHNA, CDR2 YNFKEQ. This CDR3 has 14 residues. Trimming left V 0 bases short and J 7 bases short, with 12 bases between. The CDR3 DNA is TGTGCCAGCAGCCAAGATGAGAACCATGTGACCCAGTACTTC. It codes for CASSQDENHVTQYF.

This clonotype was seen a handful of times. V usage is TRBV10-3 and J usage is TRBJ1-3; D might be TRBD1 (6 bases). The CDR3 loop spans 14 amino acids. V was trimmed by 4 bases and J by 1 base, leaving 8 bases between them. The germline gives CDR1 ENHRY, CDR2 SYGVKD. CDR3 protein: CAISAGQSGNTIYF. In nucleotides, the CDR3 is TGTGCCATCAGTGCCGGACAGTCTGGAAACACCATATATTTT.

This chain links TRBV19 with TRBJ1-6, with D possibly TRBD1 on 5 matching bases. The V and J ends lost 5 bases and 5 bases respectively, with 19 bases between them. This CDR3 spans 17 amino acids. Germline values: CDR1 LNHDA, CDR2 SQIVND (reference sequence). The CDR3 bases are TGTGCCAGTAGTCTAGGACGGGGCAGAGGTGATAATTCACCCCTCCACTTT. The encoded protein is CASSLGRGRGDNSPLHF.

As concerns this clonotype: This clone may be a read error of a much larger clone one base away. The V and J genes are TRBV7-9 and TRBJ2-1; 9 nucleotides match TRBD1. Per the germline V gene, CDR1 is SEHNR and CDR2 is FQNEAQ (reference sequence). The CDR3 consists of 15 residues. CDR3 in amino acids: CASSFSGTGHNEQLF. As DNA, the CDR3 is TGTGCCAGCAGCTTTTCCGGGACAGGGCACAATGAGCAGCTCTTC.

At least ten counts were recorded for this clonotype. The rearrangement uses TRBV2 and TRBJ2-1; the D call may be TRBD1 or TRBD2 (5 bases each). The CDR3 is 14 amino acids. Germline lookup yields CDR1 SNHLY and CDR2 FYNNEI. V lost 7 bases and J lost 12, with 22 bases in between. The DNA for the CDR3 is TGTGCCAGCACCGGGGCAGGGCGTTTGGAAGGGCAGTTCTTC. Its protein product is CASTGAGRLEGQFF.

The V gene is TRBV20-1, the J gene TRBJ1-3, with a tentative D call TRBD1 (6 bases). The V gene's germline CDR1 is DFQATT and CDR2 SNEGSKA (reference sequence). Trimming shortened V by 6 bases and J by 3 bases, and 21 bases separated the two germline ends. The CDR3 is 16 residues long. The CDR3 coding sequence is TGCAGTGCCCATCGGGGCGGGGGCGCCTTTGGAAACACCATATATTTT. This encodes CSAHRGGGAFGNTIYF.

This clonotype was seen more than once but under ten times. This chain links TRBV9 with TRBJ1-4; no clear D. The CDR3 loop spans 13 amino acids. CDR1 is SGDLS and CDR2 is YYNGEE in the germline V gene. The V and J ends lost 3 bases and 8 bases respectively, with 11 bases between them. The CDR3 nucleotides are TGTGCCAGCAGCGCCTCACCAGGAGAAAAACTGTTTTTT. Encoded protein: CASSASPGEKLFF.

This clonotype was counted only a few times. The chain employs TRBV5-1 and TRBJ2-5; possibly TRBD1 for D (5 bases). The CDR3 runs to 15 residues. Germline loops: CDR1 SGHRS, CDR2 YFSETQ. Trimming cost V 4 bases and J 5 bases, with 18 bases left between them. CDR3 residues: CASSPPVVAGETQYF. The DNA of the CDR3 is TGCGCCAGCAGCCCTCCTGTAGTGGCAGGGGAGACCCAGTACTTC.